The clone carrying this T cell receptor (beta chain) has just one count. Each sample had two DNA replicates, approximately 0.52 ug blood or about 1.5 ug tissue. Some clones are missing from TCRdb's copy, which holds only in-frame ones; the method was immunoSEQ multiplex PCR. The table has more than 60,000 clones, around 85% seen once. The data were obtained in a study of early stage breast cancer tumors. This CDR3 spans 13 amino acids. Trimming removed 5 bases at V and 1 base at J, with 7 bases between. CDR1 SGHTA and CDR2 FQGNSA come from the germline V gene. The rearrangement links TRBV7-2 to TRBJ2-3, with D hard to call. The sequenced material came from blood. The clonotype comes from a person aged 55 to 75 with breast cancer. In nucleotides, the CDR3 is TGTGCCAGCAGCGTCACGGGCACAGATACGCAGTATTTT. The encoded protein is CASSVTGTDTQYF.